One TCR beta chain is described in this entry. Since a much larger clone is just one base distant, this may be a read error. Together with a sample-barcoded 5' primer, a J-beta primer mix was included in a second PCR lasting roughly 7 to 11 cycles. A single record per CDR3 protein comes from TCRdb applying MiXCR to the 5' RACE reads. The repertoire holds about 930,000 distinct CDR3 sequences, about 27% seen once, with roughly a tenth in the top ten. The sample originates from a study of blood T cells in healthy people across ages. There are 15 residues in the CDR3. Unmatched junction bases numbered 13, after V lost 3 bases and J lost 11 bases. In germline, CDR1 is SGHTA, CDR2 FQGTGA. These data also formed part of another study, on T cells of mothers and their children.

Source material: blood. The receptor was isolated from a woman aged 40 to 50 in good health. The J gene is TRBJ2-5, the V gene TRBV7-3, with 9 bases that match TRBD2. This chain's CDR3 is CASSFTSGYYNEQYF. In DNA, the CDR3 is TGTGCCAGCAGCTTTACTAGCGGGTACTACAATGAGCAGTACTTC.